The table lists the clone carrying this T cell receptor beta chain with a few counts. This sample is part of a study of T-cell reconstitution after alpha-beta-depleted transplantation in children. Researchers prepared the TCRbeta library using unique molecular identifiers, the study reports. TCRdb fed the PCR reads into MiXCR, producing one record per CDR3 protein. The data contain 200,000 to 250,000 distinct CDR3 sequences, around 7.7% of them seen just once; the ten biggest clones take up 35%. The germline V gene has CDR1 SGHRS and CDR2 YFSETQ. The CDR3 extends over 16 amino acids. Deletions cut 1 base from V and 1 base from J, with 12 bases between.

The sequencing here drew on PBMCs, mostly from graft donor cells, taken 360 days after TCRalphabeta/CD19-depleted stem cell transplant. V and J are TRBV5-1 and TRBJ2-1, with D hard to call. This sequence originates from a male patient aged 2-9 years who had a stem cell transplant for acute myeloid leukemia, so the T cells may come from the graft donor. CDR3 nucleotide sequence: TGCGCCAGCAGCTTGAGGCTAGTAGGGTCCTACAATGAGCAGTTCTTC. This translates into CASSLRLVGSYNEQFF.